This record covers a single T cell receptor (beta chain). Its antigen target is currently unknown. No much larger clone exists at a distance of one base, and base qualities are not known. This sample was included in a study of T cell responses to AZD1222 COVID-19 vaccine (dated by TCRdb to about 2021). Study-level background: A total of over 230 trial participants underwent TCR sequencing, of whom roughly 210 received two doses of AZD1222 and about 26 received two doses of the MenACWY control vaccine. Trial participants were enrolled into age subgroups of 18-55, 56-69 and 70-plus years, which contained roughly 140, 27 and 60 TCR-sequenced participants, respectively. What the work shows at the level of the full study, not this receptor alone: CD4 TCRs associated with the vaccine covered the entire spike protein, and the dominant responses were in regions 160-218 and 743-854. Epitopes outside the regions mutated in the B.1.351 and B.1.1.7 variants were reportedly recognized by nearly half of the unique spike-specific TCRs. Conclusions about previously exposed vaccinees are limited, since just six AZD1222 recipients were seropositive for SARS-CoV-2 at baseline. Participants were mostly white British and included more females than males, and it was suggested by the authors that clonal diversity may have been underestimated. After two AZD1222 doses, both the breadth and the depth of spike-specific TCRs were significantly higher than at day 0 and than in MenACWY recipients. The 56-69-year group was small, and its depth increase did not reach significance, likely because of low power. Because no samples from the day 14 peak response were available, repertoires could be characterized only after the peak T cell response.

The CDR3 regions of human TCRbeta chains were analyzed by immunosequencing. The authors' analysis ran thus. Repertoire TCRs were checked for matches against a reference library of SARS-CoV-2-specific TCRs that had been generated using the MIRA antigen-specificity platform. Breadth was defined as the fraction of unique TCRs that were SARS-CoV-2-associated. Depth was defined as the fraction of total T cells that were SARS-CoV-2-associated. Each spike-specific TCR was assigned to its reactive spike region and to a CD4 or CD8 class using the MIRA data. Log10-transformed breadth and depth values were compared by one-way ANOVA with Sidak's multiple comparisons tests. Drawn from immuneACCESS, this table holds only the in-frame rearrangements with V and J called that TCRdb kept. Clones are partly lost; checked studies trace under half to an unresolved V gene and leave the rest unexplained. The V and J calls and clone size are taken from that table; D and trimming were inferred from the DNA. The sample has 90,000 to 130,000 clones on record, more than 90% of them singletons. 2.5% of the sample is taken by the ten largest.

The time point tag for this specimen amounts to: about 28 days (+/-7) after the second vaccine dose. AZD1222 recipients with second doses at about 4 weeks or about 12 weeks were pooled, because spike-specific TCR depth and breadth did not differ between schedules. Vaccinee samples came from UK trials COV001 and COV002, including a single-blind randomized controlled phase 2/3 trial of AZD1222 (ChAdOx1 nCoV-19) in healthy adults. For TCRbeta chain sequencing, PBMC samples were collected from trial participants at day 0 and at day 28 after the second dose. CDR1 ENHRY and CDR2 SYGVKD were looked up in the germline V gene. The CDR3 starts with the cysteine, ends with the phenylalanine, and has 15 residues. Of all the DNA, just the CDR3 is kept, 45 bases in frame from base 1. Trimming removed 6 bases from V and 3 bases from J, leaving 14 bases between the germline ends.

The rearranged segments are TRBV10-3 and TRBJ1-4; the D gene is unclear. The sequencing used peripheral blood, collected 28 days after the second AZD1222 dose. This clonotype originated in an adult who received the AZD1222 COVID-19 vaccine. The DNA sequence reads TGTGCCATCAGGGACCCCCTGGGATCTAATGAAAAACTGTTTTTT. Its translation reads: CAIRDPLGSNEKLFF.